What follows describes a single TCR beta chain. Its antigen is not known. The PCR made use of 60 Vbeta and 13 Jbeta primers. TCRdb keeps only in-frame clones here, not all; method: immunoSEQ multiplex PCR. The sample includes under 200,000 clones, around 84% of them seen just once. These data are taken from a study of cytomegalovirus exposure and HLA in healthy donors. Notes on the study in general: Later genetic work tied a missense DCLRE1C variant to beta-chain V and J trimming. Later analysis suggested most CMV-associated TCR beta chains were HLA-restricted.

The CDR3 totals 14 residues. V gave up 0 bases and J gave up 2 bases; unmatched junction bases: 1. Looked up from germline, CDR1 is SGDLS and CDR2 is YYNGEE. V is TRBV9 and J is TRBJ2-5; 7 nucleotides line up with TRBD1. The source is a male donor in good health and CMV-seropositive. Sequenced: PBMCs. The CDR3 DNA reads TGTGCCAGCAGCGTAGGGGACAGTCAAGAGACCCAGTACTTC. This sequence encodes CASSVGDSQETQYF.